Listed below are T cell receptor beta chains from one sample, sequenced in a study of control samples from healthy donors and cancer patients. The data were produced by immunoSEQ multiplex PCR, yet TCRdb's version contains in-frame clones alone and is incomplete. The sample holds roughly 120,000 clones, more than 80% seen once. Sequencing was carried out using PBMCs. These receptors originate from a woman aged 50 to 60 with colorectal cancer. Both conserved end residues are part of each CDR3. The D gene is left open where the match is weak. Only part of the rows carry a size: once, few, many, or a class if the clone is expanded.

abundance: once; j_gene: TRBJ1-1; v_gene: TRBV19; d_gene: NA; CDR3nt: TGTGCCAGTAGTCAGTCGGGGAACGGCCACACTGAAGCTTTCTTT; CDR3aa: CASSQSGNGHTEAFF
abundance: NA; j_gene: TRBJ2-7; v_gene: TRBV7-2; d_gene: TRBD2; CDR3nt: TGTGCCAGCAGCTTAAGGGCGGGAGAGGGCTACGAGCAGTACTTC; CDR3aa: CASSLRAGEGYEQYF
abundance: NA; j_gene: TRBJ2-6; v_gene: TRBV3-1/TRBV3-2; d_gene: NA; CDR3nt: TGTGCCAGCAGCCAACAGGACTCTGGGGCCAACGTCCTGACTTTC; CDR3aa: CASSQQDSGANVLTF
abundance: once; j_gene: TRBJ2-6; v_gene: TRBV7-9; d_gene: NA; CDR3nt: TGTGCCAGCAGCCCGAGAGCTGGGGCCAACGTCCTGACTTTC; CDR3aa: CASSPRAGANVLTF
abundance: NA; j_gene: TRBJ2-7; v_gene: TRBV30; d_gene: NA; CDR3nt: TGTGCCTGGAGTGTAACAGGATGGTCCGAGCAGTACTTC; CDR3aa: CAWSVTGWSEQYF
abundance: NA; j_gene: TRBJ2-5; v_gene: TRBV5-1; d_gene: NA; CDR3nt: TGCGCCAGCAGCTTGGAGGGGGGCGGGAGACGGGTCGGAGAGACCCAGTACTTC; CDR3aa: CASSLEGGGRRVGETQYF
abundance: NA; j_gene: TRBJ2-7; v_gene: TRBV3-1/TRBV3-2; d_gene: NA; CDR3nt: TGTGCCAGCAGCCAAGGAGGCGGGGCCACCTACGAGCAGTACTTC; CDR3aa: CASSQGGGATYEQYF
abundance: few; j_gene: TRBJ1-2; v_gene: TRBV7-2; d_gene: NA; CDR3nt: TGTGCCAGCAGCTTGGACAATAACTATGGCTACACCTTC; CDR3aa: CASSLDNNYGYTF
abundance: once; j_gene: TRBJ1-6; v_gene: TRBV20-1; d_gene: TRBD1; CDR3nt: TGCAGTGCTAGTACAACGGACCGTTCGGGACAGATTAATTCACCCCTCCACTTT; CDR3aa: CSASTTDRSGQINSPLHF
abundance: NA; j_gene: TRBJ2-5; v_gene: TRBV7-2; d_gene: NA; CDR3nt: TGTGCCACCAGGAGGGCGGGCGGCGCGGAGACCCAGTACTTC; CDR3aa: CATRRAGGAETQYF
abundance: NA; j_gene: TRBJ2-2; v_gene: TRBV28; d_gene: NA; CDR3nt: TGTGCCAGCAGTTTGTCTAACGGGTACACCGGGGAGCTGTTTTTT; CDR3aa: CASSLSNGYTGELFF
abundance: NA; j_gene: TRBJ1-4; v_gene: TRBV5-4; d_gene: TRBD1; CDR3nt: TGTGCCAGCAGCAGGGACAGGGCTGAAAAACTGTTTTTT; CDR3aa: CASSRDRAEKLFF
abundance: NA; j_gene: TRBJ2-7; v_gene: TRBV7-9; d_gene: TRBD1; CDR3nt: TGTGCCAGCAGCGTCCGGGACAGACACTACGAGCAGTACTTC; CDR3aa: CASSVRDRHYEQYF
abundance: NA; j_gene: TRBJ1-5; v_gene: TRBV6-6; d_gene: NA; CDR3nt: TGTGCCAGCAGCCTCGACAATCAGCCCCAGCATTTT; CDR3aa: CASSLDNQPQHF
abundance: NA; j_gene: TRBJ1-2; v_gene: TRBV28; d_gene: NA; CDR3nt: TGTGCCAGCAGCCCCACCCGGTTTTCGGGTGGCTACACCTTC; CDR3aa: CASSPTRFSGGYTF
abundance: NA; j_gene: TRBJ2-5; v_gene: TRBV25-1; d_gene: NA; CDR3nt: TGTGCCAGCGGATACGTCGTGGAGACCCAGTACTTC; CDR3aa: CASGYVVETQYF
abundance: NA; j_gene: TRBJ1-5; v_gene: TRBV18; d_gene: TRBD1; CDR3nt: TGTGCCAGCTCACAACAACTACCGGGACAGGGCAATCAGCCCCAGCATTTT; CDR3aa: CASSQQLPGQGNQPQHF
abundance: NA; j_gene: TRBJ1-2; v_gene: TRBV19; d_gene: NA; CDR3nt: TGTGCCAGTAGTACCAGGGGCGGGGGCTACACCTTC; CDR3aa: CASSTRGGGYTF
abundance: NA; j_gene: TRBJ1-5; v_gene: TRBV9; d_gene: NA; CDR3nt: TGTGCCAGCAGCCCCGAGGACAGCTTTTATCAGCCCCAGCATTTT; CDR3aa: CASSPEDSFYQPQHF
abundance: NA; j_gene: TRBJ2-7; v_gene: TRBV11-2; d_gene: TRBD2; CDR3nt: TGTGCCAGCAGCTTGGGAGCGGGGCCTACGTACGAGCAGTACTTC; CDR3aa: CASSLGAGPTYEQYF
abundance: NA; j_gene: TRBJ1-1; v_gene: TRBV6-1; d_gene: NA; CDR3nt: TGTGCCAGCAGTGAACCCCCCGGAGGGAACACTGAAGCTTTCTTT; CDR3aa: CASSEPPGGNTEAFF
abundance: NA; j_gene: TRBJ2-7; v_gene: TRBV6-5; d_gene: TRBD1; CDR3nt: TGTGCCAGCAGTTATAACAGGGGCTACGAGCAGTACTTC; CDR3aa: CASSYNRGYEQYF
abundance: NA; j_gene: TRBJ1-2; v_gene: TRBV15; d_gene: TRBD1; CDR3nt: TGTGCCACCAGCAGAGTCACAGGGGTCGAACGTGGCTACACCTTC; CDR3aa: CATSRVTGVERGYTF
abundance: NA; j_gene: TRBJ2-7; v_gene: TRBV5-1; d_gene: TRBD2; CDR3nt: TGCGCCAGCAGCTTCCTTAGCGGGGGGGGCGGCGAGCAGTACTTC; CDR3aa: CASSFLSGGGGEQYF
abundance: NA; j_gene: TRBJ2-1; v_gene: TRBV11-2; d_gene: NA; CDR3nt: TGTGCCAGCAGCCTCGGGCCTGCTTACAATGAGCAGTTCTTC; CDR3aa: CASSLGPAYNEQFF
abundance: few; j_gene: TRBJ1-1; v_gene: TRBV19; d_gene: NA; CDR3nt: TGTGCCAGTACCAAGGGGGGACTCACTGAAGCTTTCTTT; CDR3aa: CASTKGGLTEAFF
abundance: NA; j_gene: TRBJ1-2; v_gene: TRBV10-3; d_gene: TRBD1; CDR3nt: TGTGCCATCAGGTGGGACAGGACTTCTAACTATGGCTACACCTTC; CDR3aa: CAIRWDRTSNYGYTF
abundance: NA; j_gene: TRBJ2-7; v_gene: TRBV6-5; d_gene: TRBD1; CDR3nt: TGTGCCAGCAGCCGAGAGGGGGCGACCTACGAGCAGTACTTC; CDR3aa: CASSREGATYEQYF
abundance: NA; j_gene: TRBJ2-4; v_gene: TRBV19; d_gene: NA; CDR3nt: TGTGCCAGTAGTATACAGGGGTCCAAAAACATTCAGTACTTC; CDR3aa: CASSIQGSKNIQYF
abundance: NA; j_gene: TRBJ1-2; v_gene: TRBV28; d_gene: NA; CDR3nt: TGTGCCAGCAGTCCACCAGGGGACGGCTATGGCTACACCTTC; CDR3aa: CASSPPGDGYGYTF
abundance: NA; j_gene: TRBJ1-3; v_gene: TRBV7-9; d_gene: TRBD1; CDR3nt: TGTGCCAGCAGCCCGACAGGGTTAACTGGAAACACCATATATTTT; CDR3aa: CASSPTGLTGNTIYF
abundance: NA; j_gene: TRBJ2-3; v_gene: TRBV3-1/TRBV3-2; d_gene: NA; CDR3nt: TGTGCCAGCAGCTCCCGACGCGACAGAACGGGCACAGATACGCAGTATTTT; CDR3aa: CASSSRRDRTGTDTQYF
abundance: NA; j_gene: TRBJ2-1; v_gene: TRBV20-1; d_gene: NA; CDR3nt: TGCAGTGCTAGTCTGGGTTCCTACAATGAGCAGTTCTTC; CDR3aa: CSASLGSYNEQFF
abundance: NA; j_gene: TRBJ1-2; v_gene: TRBV5-1; d_gene: NA; CDR3nt: TGCGCCAGCAGCTCGACGAGGTATGGCTACACCTTC; CDR3aa: CASSSTRYGYTF
abundance: NA; j_gene: TRBJ1-2; v_gene: TRBV6-5; d_gene: NA; CDR3nt: TGTGCCAGCAGTCCCGCGGTGCGCTATGGCTACACCTTC; CDR3aa: CASSPAVRYGYTF
abundance: once; j_gene: TRBJ2-1; v_gene: TRBV7-2; d_gene: NA; CDR3nt: TGTGCCAGCAGCTCCCCGGGCCACCTCCATGAGCAGTTCTTC; CDR3aa: CASSSPGHLHEQFF
abundance: NA; j_gene: TRBJ1-5; v_gene: TRBV28; d_gene: NA; CDR3nt: TGTGCCAGTGCCCCTGCGTATCAGCCCCAGCATTTT; CDR3aa: CASAPAYQPQHF
abundance: NA; j_gene: TRBJ2-5; v_gene: TRBV7-2; d_gene: TRBD2; CDR3nt: TGTGCCAGCAGCTTAGCGGCCGGGAGGGAAGAGACCCAGTACTTC; CDR3aa: CASSLAAGREETQYF
abundance: NA; j_gene: TRBJ2-3; v_gene: TRBV5-1; d_gene: TRBD2; CDR3nt: TGCGCCAGCAGCTTGGCTCGCGCGGGGGCAGATACGCAGTATTTT; CDR3aa: CASSLARAGADTQYF
abundance: NA; j_gene: TRBJ2-7; v_gene: TRBV9; d_gene: TRBD1; CDR3nt: TGTGCCAGCAGCCCGTGGGACAGTCCCTACGAGCAGTACTTC; CDR3aa: CASSPWDSPYEQYF
abundance: NA; j_gene: TRBJ2-7; v_gene: TRBV7-8; d_gene: NA; CDR3nt: TGTGCCAGCAGCTCAACCCCCCCGAAGGGGAGGGGGGCTCAGCACGAGCAGTACTTC; CDR3aa: CASSSTPPKGRGAQHEQYF
abundance: NA; j_gene: TRBJ1-2; v_gene: TRBV7-3; d_gene: NA; CDR3nt: TGTGCCAGCAGCTTAACGGGAGGGTTTGGCTACACCTTC; CDR3aa: CASSLTGGFGYTF
abundance: NA; j_gene: TRBJ2-7; v_gene: TRBV5-1; d_gene: TRBD1; CDR3nt: TGCGCCAGCCGGACCCAGGGGGTGTTCGACGAGCAGTACTTC; CDR3aa: CASRTQGVFDEQYF
abundance: NA; j_gene: TRBJ2-1; v_gene: TRBV11-2; d_gene: TRBD2; CDR3nt: TGTGCCAGCAGCGCCCGCCGACAGCTAGCGGGGGCCTACAATGAGCAGTTCTTC; CDR3aa: CASSARRQLAGAYNEQFF
abundance: once; j_gene: TRBJ2-7; v_gene: TRBV29-1; d_gene: NA; CDR3nt: TGCAGCGTTGAACAGGGGAGCTCCTACGAGCAGTACTTC; CDR3aa: CSVEQGSSYEQYF
abundance: NA; j_gene: TRBJ2-1; v_gene: TRBV7-9; d_gene: NA; CDR3nt: TGTGCCAGCAGCCCACCCCTGACTATGCGGACCTACAATGAGCAGTTCTTC; CDR3aa: CASSPPLTMRTYNEQFF
abundance: NA; j_gene: TRBJ1-5; v_gene: TRBV9; d_gene: TRBD1; CDR3nt: TGTGCCAGCGCCCCCGGTCAGGGGGCTTTTAATCAGCCCCAGCATTTT; CDR3aa: CASAPGQGAFNQPQHF
abundance: NA; j_gene: TRBJ1-1; v_gene: TRBV28; d_gene: NA; CDR3nt: TGTGCCAGCAGTTTCCCAACCTCGACCGGAGCTTTCTTT; CDR3aa: CASSFPTSTGAFF
abundance: NA; j_gene: TRBJ1-2; v_gene: TRBV5-4; d_gene: TRBD1; CDR3nt: TGTGCCAGCAGTTCCTCCCGGGACAGCTTGAACTATGGCTACACCTTC; CDR3aa: CASSSSRDSLNYGYTF
abundance: NA; j_gene: TRBJ2-7; v_gene: TRBV7-9; d_gene: NA; CDR3nt: TGTGCCAGCAGCCCCGGGGCCTTTGGGGAGCAGTACTTC; CDR3aa: CASSPGAFGEQYF
abundance: NA; j_gene: TRBJ2-5; v_gene: TRBV12-3/TRBV12-4; d_gene: NA; CDR3nt: TGTGCCAGCACCACGGGACAAGAGACCCAGTACTTC; CDR3aa: CASTTGQETQYF
abundance: NA; j_gene: TRBJ2-7; v_gene: TRBV10-2; d_gene: TRBD2; CDR3nt: TGCGCCAGCGCGGGAGGACGCGACTACGAGCAGTACTTC; CDR3aa: CASAGGRDYEQYF
abundance: NA; j_gene: TRBJ1-6; v_gene: TRBV30; d_gene: TRBD1; CDR3nt: TGTGCCTGGAGCAAGTTGAGGACAGGACGTCCCCAGAATTCACCCCTCCACTTT; CDR3aa: CAWSKLRTGRPQNSPLHF
abundance: NA; j_gene: TRBJ2-3; v_gene: TRBV18; d_gene: NA; CDR3nt: TGTGCCAGCTCACCTCGACAGAACACAGATACGCAGTATTTT; CDR3aa: CASSPRQNTDTQYF
abundance: NA; j_gene: TRBJ2-7; v_gene: TRBV18; d_gene: NA; CDR3nt: TGTGCCAGCTCACCTCAGGCAGGAGATTACGAGCAGTACTTC; CDR3aa: CASSPQAGDYEQYF